What follows are 11 T cell receptor beta chains derived from one specimen sequenced in a study of T cells in Graves' hyperthyroidism and ophthalmopathy. Amplified TCR beta CDR3 regions came from RNA transcripts. HTBI primers were used for first-round RT-PCR of the TCR CDR3. One entry per CDR3 protein results from TCRdb running MiXCR on the multiplex PCR reads. Of about 320,000 distinct CDR3 sequences listed, over 15% were seen once; the top ten hold roughly a third. Sample: blood. All receptors derive from a young man with Graves' hyperthyroidism.

The chain links TRBV5-1 to TRBJ2-4; maybe TRBD2 (6 bases). Germline assignment: CDR1 SGHRS and CDR2 YFSETQ. V gave up 0 bases and J gave up 6 bases, with 16 bases separating them. The CDR3 is 16 residues long. The CDR3 region has the DNA TGCGCCAGCAGCTTGGCGACTAGTTGGATGGGAAACATTCAGTACTTC. It specifies CASSLATSWMGNIQYF.

The V call is TRBV15, the J call TRBJ2-1, with 12 positions matching TRBD2. This CDR3 has 15 residues. Germline CDR1 is LNHNV and CDR2 is YYDKDF (reference sequence). With V trimmed by 1 base and J by 9 bases, 4 bases remained unmatched. This CDR3 is CATSRVLAGGTEQFF. In DNA, the CDR3 is TGTGCCACCAGCAGAGTCCTAGCGGGAGGGACTGAGCAGTTCTTC.

This clonotype was seen more than once but under ten times. The chain has TRBV20-1 and TRBJ2-7; unclear D gene. Germline V gene sequence: CDR1 DFQATT, CDR2 SNEGSKA (reference sequence). The CDR3 length is 13 residues. Trimming took off 3 bases at V and 0 bases at J, with 9 bases between the two ends. The CDR3 spells CSASYLVSYEQYF. The DNA of the CDR3 is TGCAGTGCTAGTTACCTAGTCTCCTACGAGCAGTACTTC.

The CDR3 DNA reads TGTGCCAGCAGTGAGTGGGGTCAGTATCAGCCCCAGCATTTT. Encoded protein: CASSEWGQYQPQHF. This chain links TRBV2 with TRBJ1-5; no reliable D call. Germline values: CDR1 SNHLY, CDR2 FYNNEI. Trimming removed 3 bases from V and 5 bases from J, with 11 bases in between. There are 14 residues in the CDR3.

This clonotype was found many times. The chain recombines TRBV18 with TRBJ2-7; tentatively, D is TRBD2 (5 bases). The CDR3 totals 16 residues. Deletions cut 5 bases from V and 3 bases from J, with 20 bases between. Germline V lookup: CDR1 KGHSH, CDR2 LQKENI. DNA of the CDR3: TGTGCCAGCTCAACCACAGCGGAGATCCGCAGCTACGAGCAGTACTTC. Translated, it gives CASSTTAEIRSYEQYF. The whole variable domain, filled in from reference TRBV18 and TRBJ2-7, reads NAGVMQNPRHLVRRRGQEARLRCSPMKGHSHVYWYRQLPEEGLKFMVYLQKENIIDESGMPKERFSAEFPKEGPSILRIQQVVRGDSAAYFCASSTTAEIRSYEQYFGPGTRLTVT.

In its sample, this clonotype was seen many times. The V gene is TRBV28, the J gene TRBJ2-1; 15 bases are shared with TRBD2. V was pared by 8 bases and J by 4 bases, with 0 bases of the junction left unmatched. CDR3 length: 14 residues. From germline, CDR1 is MDHEN and CDR2 SYDVKM. CDR3 residues: CASGLAGGYNEQFF. As DNA, the CDR3 is TGTGCCAGCGGACTAGCGGGAGGGTACAATGAGCAGTTCTTC.

This clonotype was counted between two and nine times. The V call is TRBV12-5, the J call TRBJ2-3; 14 bases fit TRBD2. Germline loops: CDR1 LGHNT, CDR2 FRNRAP. The V segment lost 6 bases and the J segment 1 base; nucleotides outside the gene matches: 9. The CDR3 is 18 residues long. The CDR3 DNA is TGTGCTAGTGGATCGACTAGCGGGAGGGCCCTCGGCACAGATACGCAGTATTTT. The encoded protein is CASGSTSGRALGTDTQYF.

Many counts were recorded for this clonotype. The rearrangement uses TRBV3-1 and TRBJ2-7; TRBD2 aligns across 7 bases. The CDR3 contains 13 residues. CDR1 LGHDT and CDR2 YNNKEL come from the germline V gene (reference sequence). V shed 7 bases, J shed 6 bases, and the junction held 9 bases outside the gene matches. The CDR3 nucleotides read TGTGCCAGCATGGGGGGAGGGCCGCTCGAGCAGTACTTC. Its translation: CASMGGGPLEQYF.

At least ten counts were recorded for this clonotype. The chain carries TRBV5-1 and TRBJ2-1; D ambiguous. The CDR3 contains 14 residues. Germline values: CDR1 SGHRS, CDR2 YFSETQ. Trimming removed 5 bases at V and 10 bases at J, with 19 bases between. The CDR3 protein is CASRGTGPLLEQFF. The CDR3 bases are TGCGCCAGCAGGGGTACCGGGCCCCTTCTGGAGCAGTTCTTC.

The table lists this clonotype with a few counts. The V gene is TRBV3-1, the J gene TRBJ2-7; D gene uncertain. V lost 4 bases and J 7 bases, leaving 14 bases between the germline ends. CDR3 length equals 13 residues. Germline CDR1 reads LGHDT; CDR2 reads YNNKEL (reference sequence). This CDR3 reads CASSPTNVFEQYF. CDR3 nucleotides: TGTGCCAGCAGCCCGACGAATGTTTTTGAGCAGTACTTC.

This clonotype was detected ten times or more. The chain employs TRBV3-1 and TRBJ2-1; 7 bases agree with TRBD2. The CDR3 covers 14 residues. Germline V gene lookup returns CDR1 LGHDT and CDR2 YNNKEL (reference sequence). V lost 1 base and J lost 7; bases outside the gene matches: 4. The DNA of the CDR3 is TGTGCCAGCAGCCAAGGCGGGAGAGTTAATGAGCAGTTCTTC. Residues: CASSQGGRVNEQFF.